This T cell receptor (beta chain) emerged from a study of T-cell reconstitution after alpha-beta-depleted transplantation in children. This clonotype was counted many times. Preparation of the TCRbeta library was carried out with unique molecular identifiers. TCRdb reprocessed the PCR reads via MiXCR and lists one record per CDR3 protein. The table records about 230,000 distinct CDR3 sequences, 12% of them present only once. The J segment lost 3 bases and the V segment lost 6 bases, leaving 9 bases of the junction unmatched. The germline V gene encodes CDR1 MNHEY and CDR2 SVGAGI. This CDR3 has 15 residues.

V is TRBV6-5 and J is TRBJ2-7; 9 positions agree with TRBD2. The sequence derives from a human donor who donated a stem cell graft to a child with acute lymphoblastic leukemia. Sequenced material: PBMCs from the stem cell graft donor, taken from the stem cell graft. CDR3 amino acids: CASRPASGALYEQYF. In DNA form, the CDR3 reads TGTGCCAGCAGGCCAGCTAGCGGGGCACTCTACGAGCAGTACTTC.